This T cell receptor beta chain appears in the sequencing data of a study of shared clonotypes between healthy human individuals. Whole-study context: CD4 naive and memory got three plates each, CD8 naive two, CD8 memory one.

Terminally differentiated effector memory CD45RA+ cells were excluded by CCR7 positive selection of CD45RO-negative cells. Libraries were prepared by immunoSEQ multiplex PCR; TCRdb keeps only in-frame clonotypes and omits some of them. The sample yields nearly 2 million clones, about 95% seen once. On this clone: Its antigen remains unidentified. Different DNA sequences within this sample yield the same CDR3.

The CDR3 consists of 15 residues. Trimming took off 0 bases at V and 0 bases at J, with 6 bases between the two ends. Germline CDR1 reads LGHNA; CDR2 reads YSLEER. Findings and limits, study-wide: Represented diversity, genetic and exposure-history alike, was limited by few donors.

Sequences were obtained from naive CD8+ T cells sorted from blood. This clonotype was sampled from a man younger than 35 in good health. V is TRBV4-3 and J is TRBJ2-1; possible D gene TRBD2, 5 bases. The CDR3 bases are TGCGCCAGCAGCCAAGATACTAGCTCCTACAATGAGCAGTTCTTC. Translation gives CASSQDTSSYNEQFF.